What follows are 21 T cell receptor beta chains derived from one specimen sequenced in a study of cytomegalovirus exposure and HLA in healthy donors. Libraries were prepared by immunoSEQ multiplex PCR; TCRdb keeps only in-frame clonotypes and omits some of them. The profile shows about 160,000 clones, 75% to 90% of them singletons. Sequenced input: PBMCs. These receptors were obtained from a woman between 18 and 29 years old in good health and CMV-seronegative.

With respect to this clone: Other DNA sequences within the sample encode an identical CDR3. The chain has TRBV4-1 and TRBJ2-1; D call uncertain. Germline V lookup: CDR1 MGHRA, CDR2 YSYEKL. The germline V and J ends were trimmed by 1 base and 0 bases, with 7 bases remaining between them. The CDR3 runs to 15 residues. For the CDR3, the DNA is TGCGCCAGCAGCCAAGCCGGTAGCTCCTACAATGAGCAGTTCTTC. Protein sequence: CASSQAGSSYNEQFF.

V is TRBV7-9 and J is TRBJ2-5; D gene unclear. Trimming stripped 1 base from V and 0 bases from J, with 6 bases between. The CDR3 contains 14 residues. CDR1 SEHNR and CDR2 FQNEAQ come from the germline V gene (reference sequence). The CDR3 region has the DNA TGTGCCAGCAGCTTAGGGCAGTACCAAGAGACCCAGTACTTC. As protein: CASSLGQYQETQYF.

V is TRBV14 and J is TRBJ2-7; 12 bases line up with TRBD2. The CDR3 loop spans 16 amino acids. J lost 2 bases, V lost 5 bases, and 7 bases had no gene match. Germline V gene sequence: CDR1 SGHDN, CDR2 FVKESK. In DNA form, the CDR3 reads TGTGCCAGCAGCAATATACTAGCGGGAGGTACCTACGAGCAGTACTTC. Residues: CASSNILAGGTYEQYF.

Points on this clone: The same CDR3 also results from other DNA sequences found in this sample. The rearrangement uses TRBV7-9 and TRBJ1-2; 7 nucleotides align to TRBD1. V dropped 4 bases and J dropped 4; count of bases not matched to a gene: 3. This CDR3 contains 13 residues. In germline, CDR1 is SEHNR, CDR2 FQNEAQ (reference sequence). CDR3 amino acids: CASSSDRVYGYTF. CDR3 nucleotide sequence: TGTGCCAGCAGCTCCGACAGGGTCTATGGCTACACCTTC.

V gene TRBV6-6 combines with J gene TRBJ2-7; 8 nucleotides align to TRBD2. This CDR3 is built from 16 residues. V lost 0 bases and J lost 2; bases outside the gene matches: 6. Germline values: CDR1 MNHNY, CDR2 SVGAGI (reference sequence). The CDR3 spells CASSYSAGGSAYEQYF. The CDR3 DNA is TGTGCCAGCAGTTACTCTGCGGGGGGTAGTGCCTACGAGCAGTACTTC.

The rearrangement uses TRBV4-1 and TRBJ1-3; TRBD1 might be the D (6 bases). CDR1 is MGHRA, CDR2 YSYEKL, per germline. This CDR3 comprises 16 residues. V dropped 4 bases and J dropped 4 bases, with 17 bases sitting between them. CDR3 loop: CASSRTHRVDGNTIYF. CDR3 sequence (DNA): TGCGCCAGCAGCCGTACTCACAGGGTGGACGGAAACACCATATATTTT.

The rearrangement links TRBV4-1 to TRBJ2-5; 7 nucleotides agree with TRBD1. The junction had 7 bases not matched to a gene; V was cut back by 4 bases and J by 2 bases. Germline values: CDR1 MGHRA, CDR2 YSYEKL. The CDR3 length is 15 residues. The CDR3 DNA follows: TGCGCCAGCAGCCGCACCGGGACAGAACAAGAGACCCAGTACTTC. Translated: CASSRTGTEQETQYF.

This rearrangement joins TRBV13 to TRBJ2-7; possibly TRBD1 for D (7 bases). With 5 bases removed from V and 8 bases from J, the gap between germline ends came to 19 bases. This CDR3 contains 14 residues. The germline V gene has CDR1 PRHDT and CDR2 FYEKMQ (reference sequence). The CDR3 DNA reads TGTGCCAGCAGCCCAGGGGGGCCCTCCGAGCAGCAGTACTTC. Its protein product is CASSPGGPSEQQYF.

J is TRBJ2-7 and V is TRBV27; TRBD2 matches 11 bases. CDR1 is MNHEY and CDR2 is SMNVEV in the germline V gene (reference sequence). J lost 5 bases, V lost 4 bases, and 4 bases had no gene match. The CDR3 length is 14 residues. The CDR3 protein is CASSYSGGANEQYF. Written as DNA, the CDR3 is TGTGCCAGCAGTTATAGCGGGGGGGCAAACGAGCAGTACTTC.

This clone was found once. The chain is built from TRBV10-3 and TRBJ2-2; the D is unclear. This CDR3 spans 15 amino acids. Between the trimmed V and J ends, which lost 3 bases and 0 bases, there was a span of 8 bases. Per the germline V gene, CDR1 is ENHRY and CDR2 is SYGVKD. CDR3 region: CAISETDTNTGELFF. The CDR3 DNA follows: TGTGCCATCAGTGAAACAGACACGAACACCGGGGAGCTGTTTTTT.

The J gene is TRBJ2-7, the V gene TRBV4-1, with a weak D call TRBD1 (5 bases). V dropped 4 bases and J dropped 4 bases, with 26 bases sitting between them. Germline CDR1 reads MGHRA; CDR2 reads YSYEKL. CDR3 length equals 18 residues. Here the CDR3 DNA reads TGCGCCAGCAGCCGTTTCTCAGGGCTGCGTGAGGCAGTTTACGAGCAGTACTTC. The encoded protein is CASSRFSGLREAVYEQYF.

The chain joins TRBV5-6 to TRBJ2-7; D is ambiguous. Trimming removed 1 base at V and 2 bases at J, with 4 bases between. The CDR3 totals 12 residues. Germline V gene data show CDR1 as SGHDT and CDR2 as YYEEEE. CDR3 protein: CASSLTAYEQYF. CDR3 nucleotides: TGTGCCAGCAGCTTGACAGCCTACGAGCAGTACTTC.

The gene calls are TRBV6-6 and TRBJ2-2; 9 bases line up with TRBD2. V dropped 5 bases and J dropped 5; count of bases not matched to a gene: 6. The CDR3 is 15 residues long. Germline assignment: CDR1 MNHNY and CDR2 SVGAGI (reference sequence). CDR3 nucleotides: TGTGCCAGCAGTGAGACTAGCGGAAGGACCGGGGAGCTGTTTTTT. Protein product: CASSETSGRTGELFF.

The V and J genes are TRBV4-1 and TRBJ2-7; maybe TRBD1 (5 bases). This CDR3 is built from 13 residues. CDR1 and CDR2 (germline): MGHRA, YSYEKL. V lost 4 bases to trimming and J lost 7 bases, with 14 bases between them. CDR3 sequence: CASSPMTQGEQYF. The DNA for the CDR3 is TGCGCCAGCAGCCCAATGACTCAGGGAGAGCAGTACTTC.

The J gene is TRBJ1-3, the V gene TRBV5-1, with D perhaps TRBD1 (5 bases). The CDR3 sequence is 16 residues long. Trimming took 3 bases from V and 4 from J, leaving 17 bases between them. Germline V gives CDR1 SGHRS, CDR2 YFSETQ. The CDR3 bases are TGCGCCAGCAGCTCCTCGGGTAGGGGAGGAGGAAACACCATATATTTT. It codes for CASSSSGRGGGNTIYF.

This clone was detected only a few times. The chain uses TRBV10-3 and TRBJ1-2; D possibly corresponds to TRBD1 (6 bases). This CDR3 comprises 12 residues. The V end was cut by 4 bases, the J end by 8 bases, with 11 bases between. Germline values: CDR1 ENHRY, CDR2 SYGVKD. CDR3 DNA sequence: TGTGCCATCAGTGCAGGGGTCGGCGGCTACACCTTC. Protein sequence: CAISAGVGGYTF.

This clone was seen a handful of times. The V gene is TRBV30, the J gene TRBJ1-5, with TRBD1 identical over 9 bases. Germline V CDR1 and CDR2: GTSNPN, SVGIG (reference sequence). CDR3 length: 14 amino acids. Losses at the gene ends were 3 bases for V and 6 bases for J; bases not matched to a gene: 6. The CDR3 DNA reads TGTGCCTGGAGCCTGGACAGGGGCACTCAGCCCCAGCATTTT. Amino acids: CAWSLDRGTQPQHF. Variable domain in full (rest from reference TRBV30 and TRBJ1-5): SQTIHQWPATLVQPVGSPLSLECTVEGTSNPNLYWYRQAAGRGLQLLFYSVGIGQISSEVPQNLSASRPQDRQFILSSKKLLLSDSGFYLCAWSLDRGTQPQHFGDGTRLSIL.

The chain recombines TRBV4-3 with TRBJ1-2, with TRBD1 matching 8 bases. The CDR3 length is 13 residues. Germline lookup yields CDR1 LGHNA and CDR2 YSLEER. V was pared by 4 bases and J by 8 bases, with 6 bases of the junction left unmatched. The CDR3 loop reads CASSRSTGAGYTF. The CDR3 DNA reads TGCGCCAGCAGCCGGTCGACAGGGGCCGGCTACACCTTC.

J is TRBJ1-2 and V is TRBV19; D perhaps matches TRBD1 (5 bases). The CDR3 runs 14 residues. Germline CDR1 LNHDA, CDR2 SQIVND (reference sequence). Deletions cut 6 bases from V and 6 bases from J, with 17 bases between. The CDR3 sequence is CASSDPGTRNGYTF. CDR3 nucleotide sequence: TGTGCCAGTAGCGATCCCGGGACTCGAAATGGCTACACCTTC.

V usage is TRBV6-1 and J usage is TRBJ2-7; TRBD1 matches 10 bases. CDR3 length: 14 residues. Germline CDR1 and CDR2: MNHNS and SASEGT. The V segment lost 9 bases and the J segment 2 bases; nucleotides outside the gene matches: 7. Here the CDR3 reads CARGGDRGAYEQYF. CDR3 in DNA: TGTGCCAGGGGGGGGGACAGGGGTGCCTACGAGCAGTACTTC.

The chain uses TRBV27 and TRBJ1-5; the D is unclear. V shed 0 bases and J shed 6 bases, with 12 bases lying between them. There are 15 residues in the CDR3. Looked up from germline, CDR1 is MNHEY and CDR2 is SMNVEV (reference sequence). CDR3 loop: CASSLSMSGGQPQHF. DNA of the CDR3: TGTGCCAGCAGTTTATCGATGAGCGGTGGTCAGCCCCAGCATTTT.